A single sample gave rise to the 15 T cell receptor beta chains below, sequenced in a study of T cell changes during pregnancy in multiple sclerosis. Sequenced by immunoSEQ multiplex PCR; TCRdb stores in-frame clones only, minus some. This table holds about 43,000 clones, under 95% found once. The sequenced material came from PBMCs (not recorded whether the cells were cultured). The receptors were gathered from a female donor with multiple sclerosis, enrolled in a pregnancy study.

This chain uses TRBV11-2 with TRBJ1-2, with D tentatively TRBD1 (6 bases). Trimming pared 1 base from V and 8 bases from J, leaving 14 bases between. This CDR3 contains 14 residues. The V gene's germline CDR1 is SGHAT and CDR2 FQNNGV. The DNA for the CDR3 is TGTGCCAGCAGCTTAGGTCGGCAGGGGCAAGGCTACACCTTC. It yields the protein CASSLGRQGQGYTF.

V usage is TRBV10-2 and J usage is TRBJ1-2; 9 bases are a match to TRBD1. Germline V gene data show CDR1 as WSHSY and CDR2 as SAAADI. V gave up 2 bases and J gave up 13 bases; unmatched junction bases: 8. The CDR3 spans 13 residues. The CDR3 coding sequence is TGCGCCAGCAGTGAGGTAACAGGGGGCGGATCCACCTTC. It translates to CASSEVTGGGSTF.

J is TRBJ2-1 and V is TRBV13, with 12 bases identical to TRBD2. With 5 bases clipped from V and 4 bases from J, the junction kept 6 bases outside the gene matches. The germline CDR1 and CDR2 sequences are PRHDT and FYEKMQ (reference sequence). The CDR3 spans 16 residues. Written as DNA, the CDR3 is TGTGCCAGCAGCCGTCGACTAGCGGGAGAGTACAATGAGCAGTTCTTC. It encodes CASSRRLAGEYNEQFF.

The CDR3 is CASSQELDGFYEQYF. As DNA, the CDR3 is TGCGCCAGCAGCCAAGAGTTAGATGGGTTCTACGAGCAGTACTTC. This rearrangement joins TRBV4-3 to TRBJ2-7, with D unclear. Trimming removed 0 bases from V and 3 bases from J, with 12 bases in between. Germline CDR1 LGHNA, CDR2 YSLEER. This CDR3 region has 15 residues.

In its sample, this clone was seen a few times. The J gene is TRBJ2-7, the V gene TRBV30; no firm D call. Germline V gene data show CDR1 as GTSNPN and CDR2 as SVGIG (reference sequence). V was clipped by 1 base and J by 3 bases, with 13 bases between them. CDR3 size: 14 residues. CDR3 DNA sequence: TGTGCCTGGAGTGAACGGGTCGCTAGCTACGAGCAGTACTTC. This sequence encodes CAWSERVASYEQYF.

This chain joins TRBV6-6 and TRBJ2-3, with D uncertain. This CDR3 comprises 12 residues. Germline CDR1 and CDR2: MNHNY and SVGAGI (reference sequence). V was trimmed by 7 bases and J by 4 bases, leaving 9 bases between them. CDR3 DNA sequence: TGTGCCAGCAATACCAACGCAGATACGCAGTATTTT. Its protein product is CASNTNADTQYF.

The genes are TRBV5-1 and TRBJ1-1; 8 bases match TRBD1. The CDR3 has 14 residues. Unmatched junction bases numbered 5, after V lost 3 bases and J lost 4 bases. Per germline, CDR1 SGHRS and CDR2 YFSETQ. CDR3 loop: CASSWTGRGTEAFF. CDR3 DNA: TGCGCCAGCAGCTGGACAGGGCGGGGCACTGAAGCTTTCTTT.

J is TRBJ2-3 and V is TRBV29-1; 8 bases map to TRBD2. This CDR3 has 13 amino acids. Germline assignment: CDR1 SQVTM and CDR2 ANQGSEA. V lost 8 bases, J lost 4 bases, and 8 bases stayed unmatched. The CDR3 spells CSLSGSLADTQYF. The CDR3 DNA sequence: TGCAGCTTAAGCGGGAGCTTAGCAGATACGCAGTATTTT.

This clone came up once. The V call is TRBV27, the J call TRBJ2-7, with D possibly matching TRBD2 (6 bases). The CDR3 is 17 residues long. The V and J ends lost 7 bases and 5 bases respectively, with 27 bases between them. CDR1 is MNHEY, CDR2 SMNVEV, per germline (reference sequence). The CDR3 sequence: CASNRVGGGSSEDEQYF. As DNA, the CDR3 is TGTGCCAGCAATCGGGTCGGGGGAGGCTCCTCCGAGGACGAGCAGTACTTC.

The V and J genes are TRBV7-8 and TRBJ1-1, with 8 positions matching TRBD1. After removal of 5 bases from V and 1 base from J, the junction contained 24 bases not matched to a gene. Germline assignment: CDR1 SGHVS and CDR2 FQNEAQ. This CDR3 is built from 21 residues. CDR3 nucleotide sequence: TGTGCCAGCAGCCTCCCGCGGAGACAGGGGAACAGGGTCTCTACGAACACTGAAGCTTTCTTT. Amino acids: CASSLPRRQGNRVSTNTEAFF.

The genes are TRBV7-3 and TRBJ2-7; TRBD1 aligns across 10 bases. Per germline, CDR1 SGHTA and CDR2 FQGTGA. Trimming removed 5 bases from V and 3 bases from J; junction bases left unmatched: 7. The CDR3 runs 15 residues. CDR3 bases: TGTGCCAGCAGCCACGGACAGGGGGACAGCTACGAGCAGTACTTC. This encodes CASSHGQGDSYEQYF.

This chain links TRBV4-1 with TRBJ2-7; D is tentatively TRBD1 or TRBD2 (5 bases each). The CDR3 totals 15 residues. CDR1 and CDR2 from the germline V gene are MGHRA and YSYEKL. The V end lost 3 bases, the J end lost 3 bases, and 15 bases lay between the germline ends. CDR3 residues: CASSQRPGRNYEQYF. As DNA, the CDR3 is TGCGCCAGCAGCCAGCGTCCGGGACGGAACTACGAGCAGTACTTC.

V and J are TRBV9 and TRBJ1-2; the D gene is possibly TRBD1 (5 bases). V was clipped by 3 bases and J by 7 bases, with 13 bases between them. Germline lookup yields CDR1 SGDLS and CDR2 YYNGEE. The CDR3 is 13 amino acids. CDR3 residues: CASSADNGGGYTF. As DNA, the CDR3 is TGTGCCAGCAGCGCCGACAACGGGGGTGGCTACACCTTC.

The rearrangement joins TRBV6-5 to TRBJ1-2; weak D call: TRBD1 (5 bases). The germline CDR1 and CDR2 sequences are MNHEY and SVGAGI. V lost 0 bases, J lost 8 bases, and 10 bases lay in between. CDR3 length: 13 amino acids. CDR3 bases: TGTGCCAGCAGTTACTCTCAGGAGGGGGGCTACACCTTC. Its protein product is CASSYSQEGGYTF.

The chain recombines TRBV30 with TRBJ2-3; D remains unclear. The CDR3 contains 11 residues. The germline V and J ends were trimmed by 4 bases and 6 bases, with 8 bases remaining between them. Germline loops: CDR1 GTSNPN, CDR2 SVGIG (reference sequence). CDR3 sequence: CAWNARDTQYF. As DNA, the CDR3 is TGTGCCTGGAACGCCCGGGATACGCAGTATTTT.